The present T cell receptor (beta chain) was sequenced within a study of vaccination and CD4 T cells after COVID-19. Noted treatment: approximately 11-day PBMC culture with coronavirus spike peptide pools or control peptides (ViraFEST assay). The study sequenced cultured CD4+ T cell DNA using the Oncomine TCR Beta short-read assay. TCRdb used MiXCR to reprocess the PCR reads, holding one entry per CDR3 protein. The sample records fewer than 11,000 distinct CDR3 sequences, around 60% being singletons. As to this clonotype: What it binds is not known.

The CDR3 spans 15 residues. Germline CDR1 reads SGHTA; CDR2 reads FQGTGA. The V segment lost 4 bases and the J segment 2 bases; nucleotides outside the gene matches: 1. Sequenced input: CD4+ T cells from blood, cultured in vitro. The chain couples TRBV7-3 to TRBJ2-1; 11 positions match TRBD2. This receptor was taken from a human donor who had recovered from COVID-19. The CDR3 loop is CASSSTSGTYNEQFF. In DNA, the CDR3 is TGTGCCAGCAGCTCGACTAGCGGGACCTACAATGAGCAGTTCTTC. Together with reference TRBV7-3 and TRBJ2-1, the CDR3 gives the full variable domain: GAGVSQTPSNKVTEKGKYVELRCDPISGHTALYWYRQSLGQGPEFLIYFQGTGAADDSGLPNDRFFAVRPEGSVSTLKIQRTERGDSAVYLCASSSTSGTYNEQFFGPGTRLTVL.